This TCR beta chain was sequenced during a study of T cell responses to AZD1222 COVID-19 vaccine. Study-level results: When two AZD1222 doses had been given, Spike-specific TCR breadth and depth rose. The span of vaccine-associated CD4 TCRs extended across spike, with dominance at 160-218 and 743-854.

In the case of this clone: The target antigen is unknown.

Sequencing was performed with immunoSEQ multiplex PCR; in TCRdb, only in-frame clones are kept and a portion is missing. The sample has some 140,000 clones; 91% are singletons. V lost 2 bases and J lost 3, with 14 bases in between. Germline values: CDR1 SGHDT, CDR2 YYEEEE. This CDR3 contains 15 residues. The source is an adult in good health. The rearrangement links TRBV5-6 to TRBJ1-2; TRBD1 is a possible D gene (5 bases). The input for sequencing was peripheral blood, taken on day 0 of AZD1222 vaccination. CDR3 bases: TGTGCCAGCAGCTTTGGGAGGCGGGGGGACTATGGCTACACCTTC. Protein: CASSFGRRGDYGYTF.